These 32 T cell receptor beta chains were sequenced from one sample in a study of T cell repertoires in cytomegalovirus infection. TCRdb reanalysed the reads using MiXCR and keeps one entry per CDR3 protein. The sample consists of 200,000 or so distinct CDR3 sequences, roughly 19% of them appearing once. The sample taken for sequencing was PBMCs. The receptors originated from a human donor in good health (CMV status not recorded). Some clones in this sample may be carry-over from other donors' samples.

The chain has TRBV30 and TRBJ1-1; possibly TRBD1 for D (6 bases). Germline V gives CDR1 GTSNPN, CDR2 SVGIG (reference sequence). The CDR3 covers 12 residues. V was clipped by 2 bases and J by 5 bases, with 9 bases between them. The CDR3 loop reads CAWSWGRTEAFF. The CDR3 DNA is TGTGCCTGGAGTTGGGGGCGAACTGAAGCTTTCTTT.

This clonotype was counted a few times. This chain connects TRBV19 to TRBJ2-2; D not resolved. Germline loops: CDR1 LNHDA, CDR2 SQIVND (reference sequence). This CDR3 spans 15 amino acids. V lost 1 base, J lost 0 bases, and 6 bases lay in between. CDR3 coding DNA: TGTGCCAGTAGTATAGGAGGCCCGAACACCGGGGAGCTGTTTTTT. Translation: CASSIGGPNTGELFF.

The V and J genes are TRBV29-1 and TRBJ1-1; D uncertain. The CDR3 is 14 amino acids. The germline V gene has CDR1 SQVTM and CDR2 ANQGSEA. V was trimmed by 5 bases and J by 0 bases, leaving 13 bases between them. CDR3 DNA sequence: TGCAGCGTTCGTGCGCCCAATATGAACACTGAAGCTTTCTTT. Translating gives CSVRAPNMNTEAFF.

The CDR3 spells CSARASQGGLGYTF. CDR3 coding DNA: TGCAGTGCTAGAGCCTCCCAGGGGGGTCTTGGCTACACCTTC. The chain combines TRBV20-1 with TRBJ1-2; 7 bases fit TRBD1. The length of the CDR3 is 14 residues. The V segment lost 1 base and the J segment 7 bases; nucleotides outside the gene matches: 9. Per germline, CDR1 DFQATT and CDR2 SNEGSKA (reference sequence).

The chain carries TRBV12-3 or TRBV12-4 and TRBJ2-1; 9 bases are shared with TRBD2. J lost 2 bases, V lost 2 bases, and 1 base had no gene match. The CDR3 is 15 amino acids. CDR3 sequence reads: CASSLLAGTYNEQFF. As DNA, the CDR3 is TGTGCCAGCAGTTTACTAGCGGGGACCTACAATGAGCAGTTCTTC.

This clonotype was counted between two and nine times. The chain links TRBV7-6 to TRBJ1-4, with a weak D call TRBD1 (5 bases). The V end was cut by 0 bases, the J end by 10 bases, with 12 bases between. The CDR3 loop spans 14 amino acids. The germline V gene encodes CDR1 SGHVS and CDR2 FNYEAQ. The chain's CDR3 is CASSLAIQGGKLFF. CDR3 coding DNA: TGTGCCAGCAGCTTAGCGATTCAGGGCGGAAAACTGTTTTTT.

The genes are TRBV6-2 or TRBV6-3 and TRBJ2-5; TRBD1 is a possible D gene (7 bases). The length of the CDR3 is 15 residues. CDR1 and CDR2 (germline): MNHEY, SVGEGT. Trimming pared 6 bases from V and 2 bases from J, leaving 16 bases between. The CDR3 loop reads CASRPSGGKQETQYF. DNA of the CDR3: TGTGCCAGCAGGCCCTCAGGGGGGAAGCAAGAGACCCAGTACTTC.

Notes on this clonotype: Compared with germline, one end of the junction differs, possibly owing to a read error. The rearrangement uses TRBV7-4 and TRBJ2-1; 10 bases are a match to TRBD2. CDR3 size: 16 residues. The germline gives CDR1 SGHVT, CDR2 SQSDAQ. In DNA, the CDR3 is TGTGCCAGCAGTTTAGCACCCAGCGGGAGGGCCAGTGAGCAGTTCTTC. It encodes CASSLAPSGRASEQFF.

This clonotype appeared a few times. The rearrangement joins TRBV6-5 to TRBJ1-1, with no clear D. The CDR3 contains 12 residues. CDR1 MNHEY and CDR2 SVGAGI come from the germline V gene. With 6 bases removed from V and 5 bases from J, the gap between germline ends came to 10 bases. CDR3 sequence (DNA): TGTGCCAGCAGCCCGGTTGGGACTGAAGCTTTCTTT. As protein: CASSPVGTEAFF.

This chain joins TRBV2 and TRBJ1-2; no clear D. Looked up from germline, CDR1 is SNHLY and CDR2 is FYNNEI. V was clipped by 8 bases and J by 2 bases, with 6 bases between them. The length of the CDR3 is 11 residues. CDR3 nucleotide sequence: TGTGCCAGCTCCTGGAACTATGGCTACACCTTC. Its protein is CASSWNYGYTF. The full variable domain, its missing parts supplied by reference TRBV2 and TRBJ1-2, is EPEVTQTPSHQVTQMGQEVILRCVPISNHLYFYWYRQILGQKVEFLVSFYNNEISEKSEIFDDQFSVERPDGSNFTLKIRSTKLEDSAMYFCASSWNYGYTFGSGTRLTVV.

V is TRBV28 and J is TRBJ2-7, with 8 bases aligning to TRBD1. CDR1 is MDHEN, CDR2 SYDVKM, per germline. The ends lost 4 bases at V and 5 bases at J; junction bases unmatched: 13. This CDR3 contains 16 residues. For the CDR3, the DNA is TGTGCCAGCAGTTCTACTCGGACAGGGCGTGCTCACGAGCAGTACTTC. It codes for CASSSTRTGRAHEQYF.

The rearrangement uses TRBV7-8 and TRBJ2-2, with D tentatively TRBD2 (5 bases). The V end was cut by 1 base, the J end by 1 base, with 10 bases between. This CDR3 region has 16 residues. Germline V gene sequence: CDR1 SGHVS, CDR2 FQNEAQ. CDR3 coding DNA: TGTGCCAGCAGCTTAGTGGCCGGGGTGAACACCGGGGAGCTGTTTTTT. Amino acid sequence: CASSLVAGVNTGELFF.

The J gene is TRBJ2-7, the V gene TRBV11-2; D gene uncertain. Deletions cut 2 bases from V and 5 bases from J, with 10 bases between. CDR3 size: 13 residues. CDR1 and CDR2 (germline): SGHAT, FQNNGV. The CDR3 DNA follows: TGTGCCAGCAGCTTAAGGGCTTTCAACGAGCAGTACTTC. Its translation: CASSLRAFNEQYF. Using reference TRBV11-2 and TRBJ2-7 for the parts outside the CDR3, the full variable domain is EAGVAQSPRYKIIEKRQSVAFWCNPISGHATLYWYQQILGQGPKLLIQFQNNGVVDDSQLPKDRFSAERLKGVDSTLKIQPAKLEDSAVYLCASSLRAFNEQYFGPGTRLTVT.

The chain uses TRBV25-1 and TRBJ1-1; a possible D gene is TRBD1 (5 bases). Trimming cost V 7 bases and J 0 bases, with 15 bases left between them. The germline V gene has CDR1 MGHDK and CDR2 SYGVNS. The CDR3 contains 15 residues. The CDR3 DNA is TGTGCCAGCATTCCGTCGGGACGGCTGAACACTGAAGCTTTCTTT. Protein: CASIPSGRLNTEAFF.

This clonotype was detected ten times or more. The chain recombines TRBV28 with TRBJ1-1; D is uncertain. CDR3 length: 15 residues. Trimming shortened V by 5 bases and J by 2 bases, and 15 bases separated the two germline ends. The germline CDR1 and CDR2 sequences are MDHEN and SYDVKM. The CDR3 spells CASSVDNRANTEAFF. The CDR3 DNA follows: TGTGCCAGCAGTGTAGACAACAGAGCCAACACTGAAGCTTTCTTT.

This clonotype appeared a single time. V and J are TRBV12-3 or TRBV12-4 and TRBJ2-5; unclear D gene. The CDR3 consists of 14 residues. V gave up 5 bases and J gave up 1 base, with 11 bases separating them. The CDR3 coding sequence is TGTGCCAGCAGTCCCAGTGGGCCCCAAGAGACCCAGTACTTC. Residues: CASSPSGPQETQYF.

There are many counts of this clonotype. The chain recombines TRBV11-3 with TRBJ2-6; TRBD1 is a possible D gene (6 bases). Looked up from germline, CDR1 is SGHNT and CDR2 is YENEEA. V lost 1 base to trimming and J lost 2 bases, with 12 bases between them. The CDR3 covers 17 residues. CDR3 sequence: CASSLGPRTAGANVLTF. CDR3 coding DNA: TGTGCCAGCAGCTTAGGGCCACGGACAGCTGGGGCCAACGTCCTGACTTTC. Combining the CDR3 with reference TRBV11-3 and TRBJ2-6 gives the whole variable domain EAGVVQSPRYKIIEKKQPVAFWCNPISGHNTLYWYLQNLGQGPELLIRYENEEAVDDSQLPKDRFSAERLKGVDSTLKIQPAELGDSAVYLCASSLGPRTAGANVLTFGAGSRLTVL.

The chain uses TRBV6-2 or TRBV6-3 and TRBJ2-2; 7 bases are a match to TRBD1. CDR3 length: 16 amino acids. Germline CDR1 MNHEY, CDR2 SVGEGT. J gave up 6 bases and V 6 bases, and 13 bases lay outside the gene matches. CDR3 region: CASRRQGGSIAGELFF. CDR3 coding DNA: TGTGCCAGCAGAAGACAGGGTGGGAGTATAGCCGGGGAGCTGTTTTTT.

This chain connects TRBV29-1 to TRBJ1-1, with 7 bases that match TRBD1. This CDR3 has 13 residues. V gave up 8 bases and J gave up 5 bases; unmatched junction bases: 11. The germline V gene has CDR1 SQVTM and CDR2 ANQGSEA. DNA for the CDR3: TGCAGCACCGATGGACAGGTGGGAACTGAAGCTTTCTTT. Translation gives CSTDGQVGTEAFF. The variable domain in full, completed from reference TRBV29-1 and TRBJ1-1, reads SAVISQKPSRDICQRGTSLTIQCQVDSQVTMMFWYRQQPGQSLTLIATANQGSEATYESGFVIDKFPISRPNLTFSTLTVSNMSPEDSSIYLCSTDGQVGTEAFFGQGTRLTVV.

This clonotype was observed a few times. This chain uses TRBV20-1 with TRBJ2-1; 11 positions agree with TRBD2. CDR3 size: 15 residues. Germline CDR1 and CDR2: DFQATT and SNEGSKA (reference sequence). After removal of 6 bases from V and 7 bases from J, the junction contained 11 bases not matched to a gene. CDR3 DNA sequence: TGCAGTGCCATAGAGTCTAGCGGGAGGTCAAATGAGCAGTTCTTC. Protein: CSAIESSGRSNEQFF.

V gene TRBV20-1 combines with J gene TRBJ2-1; D might be TRBD2 (5 bases). Between the trimmed V and J ends, which lost 5 bases and 4 bases, there was a span of 6 bases. Per the germline V gene, CDR1 is DFQATT and CDR2 is SNEGSKA (reference sequence). This CDR3 contains 11 residues. CDR3: CSAWEYNEQFF. CDR3 nucleotide sequence: TGCAGTGCTTGGGAGTACAATGAGCAGTTCTTC.

The rearrangement links TRBV9 to TRBJ1-5; D is uncertain. The CDR3 is 15 residues long. The V end lost 0 bases, the J end lost 0 bases, and 7 bases lay between the germline ends. Germline V gene sequence: CDR1 SGDLS, CDR2 YYNGEE. The CDR3 loop is CASSVGPDSNQPQHF. CDR3 sequence (DNA): TGTGCCAGCAGCGTAGGGCCCGATAGCAATCAGCCCCAGCATTTT.

This clonotype has ten or more counts. The gene calls are TRBV11-3 and TRBJ2-3, with D possibly TRBD2 on 5 matching bases. The CDR3 is 14 residues long. V gave up 2 bases and J gave up 4 bases, with 10 bases separating them. Germline V gives CDR1 SGHNT, CDR2 YENEEA. CDR3 in amino acids: CASSLRGPADTQYF. DNA for the CDR3: TGTGCCAGCAGCTTACGCGGGCCAGCAGATACGCAGTATTTT.

A few counts support this clonotype. The chain has TRBV6-1 and TRBJ2-1, with 14 positions matching TRBD2. Unmatched junction bases numbered 7, after V lost 8 bases and J lost 4 bases. This CDR3 has 16 residues. Germline CDR1 MNHNS, CDR2 SASEGT. The CDR3 region is CASETSGGALYNEQFF. CDR3 DNA: TGTGCCAGCGAGACTAGCGGGGGGGCACTATACAATGAGCAGTTCTTC.

CDR3 sequence reads: CSARDGEDEQYF. The CDR3 DNA is TGCAGTGCTAGAGACGGTGAGGACGAGCAGTACTTC. The chain couples TRBV20-1 to TRBJ2-7; D gene uncertain. Deletions cut 0 bases from V and 5 bases from J, with 8 bases between. Germline values: CDR1 DFQATT, CDR2 SNEGSKA (reference sequence). The CDR3 sequence is 12 residues long.

The table lists this clonotype with many counts. The chain employs TRBV7-2 and TRBJ1-2; D is undetermined. V lost 2 bases and J lost 14, with 15 bases in between. Germline V gene lookup returns CDR1 SGHTA and CDR2 FQGNSA. The CDR3 runs 12 residues. CDR3 sequence reads: CASSLTTPVPTF. The CDR3 DNA reads as TGTGCCAGCAGCTTAACTACACCGGTCCCAACCTTC.

There are a few counts of this clonotype. The chain recombines TRBV10-3 with TRBJ2-7; D may correspond to TRBD1 or TRBD2 (5 bases each). Looked up from germline, CDR1 is ENHRY and CDR2 is SYGVKD. Deletions cut 6 bases from V and 3 bases from J, with 15 bases between. The CDR3 covers 14 residues. In DNA, the CDR3 is TGTGCCATCAGCGACTATCAGGGTAACTACGAGCAGTACTTC. Protein: CAISDYQGNYEQYF.

Comments on this clonotype: Since a much larger clone is just one base distant, this may be a read error. The V call is TRBV28, the J call TRBJ2-1, with 9 positions matching TRBD2. CDR3 length: 16 residues. Looked up from germline, CDR1 is MDHEN and CDR2 is SYDVKM. CDR3 DNA sequence: TGTACCAGCAGCTCGACTAGCGGATCATCCTACAATGAGCAGTTCTTC. Protein: CTSSSTSGSSYNEQFF.

The CDR3 region has the DNA TGTGCCAGCAGCACCGGGCAATCCTACGAGCAGTACTTC. It specifies CASSTGQSYEQYF. The chain is built from TRBV9 and TRBJ2-7; D is undetermined. V dropped 4 bases and J dropped 1 base, with 9 bases sitting between them. Germline V gene data show CDR1 as SGDLS and CDR2 as YYNGEE. The length of the CDR3 is 13 residues.

This clonotype was seen at least ten times. The V and J genes are TRBV5-8 and TRBJ2-1; D unclear. The germline CDR1 and CDR2 sequences are SGHTS and YDEGEE. The ends were cut back, 3 bases at V and 9 bases at J, with 7 bases in the middle. The CDR3 is 11 amino acids. The CDR3 bases are TGTGCCAGCAGCTACCCGGGTGAGCAGTTCTTC. This translates into CASSYPGEQFF.

The J gene is TRBJ2-7, the V gene TRBV19; 9 bases align to TRBD1. The CDR3 totals 15 residues. The ends lost 3 bases at V and 6 bases at J; junction bases unmatched: 9. From germline, CDR1 is LNHDA and CDR2 SQIVND (reference sequence). The CDR3, as DNA: TGTGCCAGTAGTATTTCCGGGACAGGGAAGTCCGAGCAGTACTTC. Translation: CASSISGTGKSEQYF. Based on the CDR3 plus reference TRBV19 and TRBJ2-7, the full variable domain is DGGITQSPKYLFRKEGQNVTLSCEQNLNHDAMYWYRQDPGQGLRLIYYSQIVNDFQKGDIAEGYSVSREKKESFPLTVTSAQKNPTAFYLCASSISGTGKSEQYFGPGTRLTVT.

This clonotype occurred many times. V gene TRBV7-2 combines with J gene TRBJ2-7; D tentatively fits TRBD1 or TRBD2 (7 bases each). Germline V gene sequence: CDR1 SGHTA, CDR2 FQGNSA. CDR3 length: 14 amino acids. V was shortened by 5 bases and J by 5 bases, with 16 bases between the two germline ends. The CDR3 protein is CASSPGGGYDEQYF. Written as DNA, the CDR3 is TGTGCCAGCAGCCCAGGGGGGGGGTACGACGAGCAGTACTTC.